This entry describes one T cell receptor (beta chain). What this receptor recognizes is not known. Base qualities are not at hand, and no much larger clone is one base apart. The CDR3 regions of human TCRbeta chains were analyzed by immunosequencing. Per the authors' processing: TCRs in the repertoires were matched against a reference library of SARS-CoV-2-specific TCRs that had been generated with the MIRA antigen-specificity platform. Breadth meant the fraction of unique TCRs that were SARS-CoV-2-associated, whereas depth meant the fraction of total T cells that were SARS-CoV-2-associated. Using the MIRA data, each spike-specific TCR was mapped to the spike region that the TCR reacts to and placed in a CD4 or CD8 class. Log10-transformed breadth and depth values were compared by one-way ANOVA with Sidak's multiple comparisons tests. In TCRdb, the immuneACCESS table is reduced to in-frame sequences with V and J assigned. These tables do not hold every clone; where another copy was compared, an unresolved V gene accounts for under half, and the others remain unexplained. V and J calls and clone size come straight from that table; D and trimming were deduced from the DNA. For this sample there are 100,000 to 150,000 clones; around 92% appear just once. Jointly, the top ten make up around 4% of the sample.

The sample's time point label, decoded: baseline before first vaccination. Vaccinee samples came from UK trials COV001 and COV002, including a single-blind randomized controlled phase 2/3 trial of AZD1222 (ChAdOx1 nCoV-19) in healthy adults. For TCRbeta chain sequencing, PBMC samples from trial participants were taken at day 0 and at day 28 after the second dose. The sample belongs to a study of T cell responses to AZD1222 COVID-19 vaccine (dated by TCRdb to 2020 to 2023). About the investigation overall: AZD1222 recipients with second doses at about 4 weeks or about 12 weeks were pooled, because spike-specific TCR depth and breadth did not differ between schedules. TCR sequencing was performed for over 230 trial participants, of whom 200 to 220 were given two doses of AZD1222 and about 25 were given two doses of MenACWY control vaccine. Trial participants were enrolled by age into 18-55, 56-69 and 70-plus year subgroups, with approximately 160, 26 and 62 TCR-sequenced participants respectively.

Study-wide conclusions, independent of this receptor: Reportedly, almost half of the unique spike-specific TCRs recognized epitopes lying outside the regions that are mutated in the B.1.351 and B.1.1.7 variants. Spike-specific TCR breadth and depth rose significantly after two AZD1222 doses compared with day 0 and with MenACWY recipients. Most participants were white British and females outnumbered males, and the authors suggested that clonal diversity may have been underestimated. Conclusions about previously exposed vaccinees are limited, since just 5 to 7 AZD1222 recipients were seropositive for SARS-CoV-2 at baseline. Because no samples from the day 14 peak response were available, repertoires could be characterized only after the peak T cell response. The vaccine-associated CD4 TCRs covered the entire spike protein, and the dominant responses fell in regions 160-218 and 743-854. In the small 56-69-year group, the increase in depth fell short of significance, most likely because of low power.

Trimming removed 2 bases from V and 5 bases from J, leaving 17 bases between the germline ends. The CDR3, cysteine through phenylalanine, is 15 amino acids long. The kept DNA is CDR3 alone, 45 bases in frame from the first base. The germline V gene gives CDR1 as SGHTS and CDR2 as YDEGEE. This TCR was recovered from an adult in good health. Here the sequenced sample was peripheral blood, taken on day 0 of AZD1222 vaccination. This receptor chain uses TRBV5-8 and TRBJ2-7; the D match is possibly TRBD1 or TRBD2, with 7 bases aligned in each. Here is the DNA: TGTGCCAGCAGCTTTGCAGGGGGGGGATTGGACGAGCAGTACTTC. Protein translation: CASSFAGGGLDEQYF.